This T cell receptor beta chain was captured by sequencing in a study of beta chain features in type 1 diabetes. The study reverse transcribed the entire isolated RNA, so it sequenced expressed TCRB transcripts. The assay was immunoSEQ multiplex PCR, and TCRdb's table has in-frame clones only and misses some. The sample holds 93,000 or so clones, 28% seen once. Study conclusions and caveats: Type 1 diabetes patients had TCRB CDR3s that were shorter (moderately but significantly so) in all four CD4+ subsets. The naive, central memory and Treg TCRB repertoires showed an apparent similarity that was greater among patients than among healthy donors.

CDR3 size: 16 residues. Germline V gives CDR1 KGHSH, CDR2 LQKENI. Trimming removed 0 bases at V and 6 bases at J, with 16 bases between. This clone was counted only a few times. The antigen remains undetermined. The chain employs TRBV18 and TRBJ2-3, with D perhaps TRBD2 (6 bases). The TCR comes from a woman between 18 and 29 years old with type 1 diabetes. Input material: central memory CD4+ T cells from blood. CDR3: CASSPPRDSGPDTQYF. The CDR3 DNA reads TGTGCCAGCTCACCACCGCGGGACTCAGGCCCGGATACGCAGTATTTT.